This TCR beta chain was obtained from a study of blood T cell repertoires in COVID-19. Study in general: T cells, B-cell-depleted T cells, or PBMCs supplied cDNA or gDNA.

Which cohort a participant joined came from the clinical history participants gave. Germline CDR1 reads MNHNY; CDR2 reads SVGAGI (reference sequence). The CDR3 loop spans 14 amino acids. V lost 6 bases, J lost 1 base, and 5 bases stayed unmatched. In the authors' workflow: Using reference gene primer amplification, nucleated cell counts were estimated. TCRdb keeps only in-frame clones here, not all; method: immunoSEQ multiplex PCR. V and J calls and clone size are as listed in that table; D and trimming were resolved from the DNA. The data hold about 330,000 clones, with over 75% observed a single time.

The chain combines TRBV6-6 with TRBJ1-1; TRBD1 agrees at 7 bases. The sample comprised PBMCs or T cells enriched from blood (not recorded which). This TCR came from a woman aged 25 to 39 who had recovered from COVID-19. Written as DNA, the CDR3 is TGTGCCAGCAGCCTTAGACAGGGGAACACTGAAGCTTTCTTT. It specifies CASSLRQGNTEAFF.